Below, 5 T cell receptor beta chains from the same sample are listed, as sequenced in a study of shared clonotypes between healthy human individuals. It was CD45RO-negative cells, positively selected for CCR7, that made up naive CD8 cells, with terminally differentiated effector memory CD45RA+ cells excluded. Here immunoSEQ multiplex PCR was the method, and the copy in TCRdb shows in-frame clones only, minus some. Of some 2.1 million clones in the sample, 85% to 95% were seen once. Sequenced sample: naive CD8+ T cells from PBMCs. The receptors originated from a man between 18 and 29 years old in good health. Some clones in this sample may be carry-over from other donors' samples.

This rearrangement joins TRBV7-6 to TRBJ2-1; TRBD2 might be the D (5 bases). The germline V gene encodes CDR1 SGHVS and CDR2 FNYEAQ. The CDR3 is 15 residues long. Trimming cost V 1 base and J 6 bases, with 13 bases left between them. The CDR3 reads CASSLVSGSPNEQFF. In DNA form, the CDR3 reads TGTGCCAGCAGCTTAGTAAGCGGCAGCCCCAATGAGCAGTTCTTC.

This rearrangement joins TRBV6-1 to TRBJ2-1; tentative D call: TRBD1 (5 bases). CDR1 MNHNS and CDR2 SASEGT come from the germline V gene. The ends were cut back, 6 bases at V and 6 bases at J, with 12 bases in the middle. The CDR3 has 13 amino acids. The CDR3 is CASSRVTGNEQFF. The CDR3 nucleotides read TGTGCCAGCAGCAGGGTGACGGGCAATGAGCAGTTCTTC.

The rearrangement uses TRBV5-6 and TRBJ2-1, with D hard to call. V lost 4 bases, J lost 6 bases, and 8 bases lay in between. The CDR3 is 12 residues long. The germline gives CDR1 SGHDT, CDR2 YYEEEE. CDR3 amino acids: CASSLVINEQFF. The CDR3 DNA reads as TGTGCCAGCAGCCTTGTCATCAATGAGCAGTTCTTC.

For this clone: Other DNA sequences from this sample encode an identical CDR3 as well. The rearrangement uses TRBV7-9 and TRBJ2-1; 9 positions agree with TRBD2. Losses at the gene ends were 3 bases for V and 2 bases for J; bases not matched to a gene: 2. The germline V gene has CDR1 SEHNR and CDR2 FQNEAQ (reference sequence). CDR3 length: 15 amino acids. CDR3 bases: TGTGCCAGCAGCTTCGGCGGGAGGGCCTACAATGAGCAGTTCTTC. Protein product: CASSFGGRAYNEQFF.

The chain combines TRBV7-9 with TRBJ1-3; tentatively, D is TRBD1 (6 bases). Trimming removed 5 bases from V and 4 bases from J, with 18 bases in between. Germline V CDR1 and CDR2: SEHNR, FQNEAQ (reference sequence). The CDR3 covers 16 residues. The CDR3 nucleotides are TGTGCCAGCAGCCTACTCCTATCAGGGGCCGGAAACACCATATATTTT. It specifies CASSLLLSGAGNTIYF.